The entry that follows covers one T cell receptor beta chain sequence. The data originate from a study of blood T cell repertoires in COVID-19. Study summary: There were acute and convalescent COVID-19 samples, and they came from the United States, Italy and Spain.

Germline V gives CDR1 SGHRS, CDR2 YFSETQ. V shed 4 bases, J shed 4 bases, and the junction held 2 bases outside the gene matches. The CDR3 is 13 residues long. In the original processing: Reference gene primer amplification yielded estimated nucleated cell counts. Generated by immunoSEQ multiplex PCR, the TCRdb table keeps only in-frame clones and is missing some. That table is the source of V, J and clone size, and D and trimming were worked out from the DNA. The data show roughly 150,000 clones, roughly 74% seen once. The chain joins TRBV5-1 to TRBJ1-1, with 9 bases identical to TRBD1. The sample comprised peripheral blood. The clonotype originates from a woman of 80 years or more with acute or convalescent COVID-19. The CDR3 loop reads CASSEGQGTEAFF. CDR3 bases: TGCGCCAGCAGCGAGGGACAGGGCACTGAAGCTTTCTTT.